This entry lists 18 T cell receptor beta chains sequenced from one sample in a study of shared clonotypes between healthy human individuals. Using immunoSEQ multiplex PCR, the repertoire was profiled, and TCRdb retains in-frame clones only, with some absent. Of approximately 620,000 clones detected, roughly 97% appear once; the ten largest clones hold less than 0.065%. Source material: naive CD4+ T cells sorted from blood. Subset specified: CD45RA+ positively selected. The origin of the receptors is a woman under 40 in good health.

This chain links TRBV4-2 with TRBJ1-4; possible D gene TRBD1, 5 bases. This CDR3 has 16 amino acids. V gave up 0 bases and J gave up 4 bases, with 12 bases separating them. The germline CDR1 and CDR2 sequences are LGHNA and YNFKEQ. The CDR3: CASSQESGHRNEKLFF. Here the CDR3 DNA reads TGTGCCAGCAGCCAAGAAAGCGGACACCGTAATGAAAAACTGTTTTTT.

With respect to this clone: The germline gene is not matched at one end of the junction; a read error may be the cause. This chain's CDR3 is CACRRGDLPQETQYF. In DNA, the CDR3 is TGTGCCTGCAGAAGGGGCGATCTACCCCAAGAGACCCAGTACTTC. The chain has TRBV2 and TRBJ2-5; D perhaps matches TRBD1 (5 bases). Germline V gives CDR1 SNHLY, CDR2 FYNNEI. The CDR3 loop spans 15 amino acids.

CDR3 loop: CASSVSFQLNYGYTF. The CDR3 nucleotides read TGTGCCAGCAGTGTATCCTTTCAACTAAACTATGGCTACACCTTC. This chain joins TRBV6-5 and TRBJ1-2; D is undetermined. Trimming shortened V by 5 bases and J by 2 bases, and 15 bases separated the two germline ends. This CDR3 has 15 residues. Germline-derived CDR1 and CDR2 are MNHEY and SVGAGI.

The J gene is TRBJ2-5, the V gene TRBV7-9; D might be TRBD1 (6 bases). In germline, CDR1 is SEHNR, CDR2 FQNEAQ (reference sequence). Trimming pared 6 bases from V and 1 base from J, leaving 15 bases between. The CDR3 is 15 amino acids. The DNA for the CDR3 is TGTGCCAGCAGTCAGAGAGGGGGAATCCAAGAGACCCAGTACTTC. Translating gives CASSQRGGIQETQYF.

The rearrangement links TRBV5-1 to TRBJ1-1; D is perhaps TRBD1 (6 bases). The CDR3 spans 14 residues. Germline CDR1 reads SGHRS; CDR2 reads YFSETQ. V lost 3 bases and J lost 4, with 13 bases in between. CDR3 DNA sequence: TGCGCCAGCAGCTCTGTAGGGGGGACCACTGAAGCTTTCTTT. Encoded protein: CASSSVGGTTEAFF.

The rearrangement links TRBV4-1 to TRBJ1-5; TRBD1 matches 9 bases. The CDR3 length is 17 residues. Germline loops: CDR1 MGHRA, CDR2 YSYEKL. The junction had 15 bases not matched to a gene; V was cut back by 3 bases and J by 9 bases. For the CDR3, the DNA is TGCGCCAGCAGCCACAAGATAGCCGGGACAGGGAACCGGCCCCAGCATTTT. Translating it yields CASSHKIAGTGNRPQHF.

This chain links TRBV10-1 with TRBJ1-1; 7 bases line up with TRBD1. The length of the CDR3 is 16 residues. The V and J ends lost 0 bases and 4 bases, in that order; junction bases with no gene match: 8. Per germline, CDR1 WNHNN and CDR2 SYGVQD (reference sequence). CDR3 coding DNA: TGCGCCAGCAGTGAGTCGGGCAGGGGGTCAGTCACTGAAGCTTTCTTT. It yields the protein CASSESGRGSVTEAFF.

CDR3 sequence: CASSVSGRTQYF. CDR3 nucleotides: TGTGCCAGCAGCGTCTCTGGCCGGACCCAGTACTTC. The rearrangement uses TRBV28 and TRBJ2-5; D is ambiguous. CDR3 size: 12 residues. V was clipped by 6 bases and J by 7 bases, with 12 bases between them. From germline, CDR1 is MDHEN and CDR2 SYDVKM.

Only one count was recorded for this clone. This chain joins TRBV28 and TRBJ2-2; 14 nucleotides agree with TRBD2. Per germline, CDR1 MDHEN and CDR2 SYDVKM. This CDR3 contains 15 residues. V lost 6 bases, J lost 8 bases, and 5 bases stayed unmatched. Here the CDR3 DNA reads TGTGCCAGCAGCCCTGGACTAGCGGGGGGTGGGGAGCTGTTTTTT. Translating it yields CASSPGLAGGGELFF.

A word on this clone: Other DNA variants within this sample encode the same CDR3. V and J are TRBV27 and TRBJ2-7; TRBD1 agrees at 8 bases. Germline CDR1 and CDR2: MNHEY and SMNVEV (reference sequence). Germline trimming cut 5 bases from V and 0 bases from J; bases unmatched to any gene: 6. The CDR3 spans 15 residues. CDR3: CASSPRQGSSYEQYF. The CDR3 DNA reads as TGTGCCAGCAGTCCCCGACAGGGGAGCTCCTACGAGCAGTACTTC.

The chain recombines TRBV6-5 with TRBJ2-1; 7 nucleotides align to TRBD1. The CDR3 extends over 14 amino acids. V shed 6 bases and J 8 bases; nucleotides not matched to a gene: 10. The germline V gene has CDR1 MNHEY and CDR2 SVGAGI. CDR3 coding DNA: TGTGCCAGCAGAAGCGGACAGGTTGGGCATGAGCAGTTCTTC. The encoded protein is CASRSGQVGHEQFF.

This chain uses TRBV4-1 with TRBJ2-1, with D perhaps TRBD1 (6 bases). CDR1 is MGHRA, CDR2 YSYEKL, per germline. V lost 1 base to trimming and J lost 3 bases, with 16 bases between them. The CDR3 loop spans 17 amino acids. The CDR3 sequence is CASSQVGSRDNYNEQFF. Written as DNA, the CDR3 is TGCGCCAGCAGCCAAGTCGGTTCCCGGGACAACTACAATGAGCAGTTCTTC.

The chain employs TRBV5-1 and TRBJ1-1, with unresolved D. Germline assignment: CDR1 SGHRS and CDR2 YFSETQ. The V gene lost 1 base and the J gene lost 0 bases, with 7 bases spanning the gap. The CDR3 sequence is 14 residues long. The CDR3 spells CASSLRRLNTEAFF. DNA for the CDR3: TGCGCCAGCAGCTTGAGGCGGCTGAACACTGAAGCTTTCTTT. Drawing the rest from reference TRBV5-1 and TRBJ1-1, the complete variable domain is KAGVTQTPRYLIKTRGQQVTLSCSPISGHRSVSWYQQTPGQGLQFLFEYFSETQRNKGNFPGRFSGRQFSNSRSEMNVSTLELGDSALYLCASSLRRLNTEAFFGQGTRLTVV.

CDR3 DNA: TGTGCCAGCAGTGCACCGGGACTAGCGGGTTACGAGCAGTACTTC. Protein: CASSAPGLAGYEQYF. The chain uses TRBV6-1 and TRBJ2-7, with 12 nucleotides matching TRBD2. CDR1 and CDR2 (germline): MNHNS, SASEGT. V shed 4 bases, J shed 4 bases, and the junction held 5 bases outside the gene matches. There are 15 residues in the CDR3.

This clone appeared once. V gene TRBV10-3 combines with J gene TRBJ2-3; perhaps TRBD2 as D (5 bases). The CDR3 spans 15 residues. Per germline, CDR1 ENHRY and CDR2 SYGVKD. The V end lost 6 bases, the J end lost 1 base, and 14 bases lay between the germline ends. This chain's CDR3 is CAIREGGRGTDTQYF. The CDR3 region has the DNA TGTGCCATCAGGGAAGGTGGGCGGGGCACAGATACGCAGTATTTT.

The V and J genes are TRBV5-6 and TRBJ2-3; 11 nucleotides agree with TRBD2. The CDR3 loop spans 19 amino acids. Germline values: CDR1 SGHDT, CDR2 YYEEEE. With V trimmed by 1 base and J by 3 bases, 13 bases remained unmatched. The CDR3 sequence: CASSLSSRLAGTGTDTQYF. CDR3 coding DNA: TGTGCCAGCAGCTTGTCCTCAAGACTAGCGGGAACTGGGACAGATACGCAGTATTTT.

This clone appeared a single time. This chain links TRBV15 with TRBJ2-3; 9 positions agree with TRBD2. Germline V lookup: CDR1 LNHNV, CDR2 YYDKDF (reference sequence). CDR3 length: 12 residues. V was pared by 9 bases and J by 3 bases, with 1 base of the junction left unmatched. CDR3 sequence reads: CATSGRTDTQYF. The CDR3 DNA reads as TGTGCCACTAGCGGGAGAACAGATACGCAGTATTTT.

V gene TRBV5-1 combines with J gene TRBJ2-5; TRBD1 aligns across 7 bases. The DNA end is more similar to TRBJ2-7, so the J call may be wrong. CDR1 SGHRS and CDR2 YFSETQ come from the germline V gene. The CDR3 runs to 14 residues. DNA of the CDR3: TGCGCCAGCAGCCGATCGGGACAGTCGGTCGAGCAGTACTTC. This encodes CASSRSGQSVEQYF.